This TCR beta chain comes out of a study of T cell changes during pregnancy in multiple sclerosis. Sequenced by immunoSEQ multiplex PCR; TCRdb stores in-frame clones only, minus some. The sample has about 20,000 clones; approximately 90% are singletons. This CDR3 region has 14 residues. Unmatched junction bases numbered 7, after V lost 5 bases and J lost 7 bases. The germline gives CDR1 SNHLY, CDR2 FYNNEI. This specimen was CD4+ T cells from peripheral blood mononuclear cells, taken after pregnancy. The V and J genes are TRBV2 and TRBJ1-4, with 7 bases identical to TRBD1. This clonotype was sampled from a female donor in good health, enrolled as a control in a pregnancy study. Here the CDR3 reads CASSYRGRGEKLFF. CDR3 DNA sequence: TGTGCCAGCAGTTACAGGGGCCGGGGTGAAAAACTGTTTTTT.